The T cell receptor beta chain under discussion was sequenced for a study of blood T cell repertoires in COVID-19. Study details: The United States, Italy and Spain were the sources of the acute and convalescent COVID-19 samples. From T cells, B-cell-depleted T cells, or PBMCs came the material, which was cDNA or gDNA.

Per the original methods: How many nucleated cells were present was estimated from reference gene primer amplification. Clones were read by immunoSEQ multiplex PCR, and TCRdb kept only the in-frame ones, dropping some. V, J and clone size are taken as reported in that table, and D and trimming were inferred from the DNA itself. The sample shows about 180,000 clones, 80% to 90% of them seen only once. CDR1 and CDR2 from the germline V gene are MNHEY and SVGAGI. The trim removed 4 bases at V and 6 bases at J, leaving 6 bases unmatched. The CDR3 has 14 amino acids. Material for sequencing was peripheral blood. This rearrangement joins TRBV6-5 to TRBJ1-5, with 7 bases fitting TRBD1. The receptor was derived from a man aged 35-49 years with active or convalescent COVID-19. The CDR3 DNA follows: TGTGCCAGCAGTTTTCGACAGGGTGGTCAGCCCCAGCATTTT. Translation gives CASSFRQGGQPQHF.